This TCR beta chain was observed in a study of radiotherapy plus CTLA-4 blockade in lung cancer. Study observations and caveats: Early shifts in blood T cell clones, with interferon-beta, reportedly predicted response best.

Lung cancer patients with chemo-refractory metastatic non-small-cell disease were given focal radiation plus CTLA-4 blockade with ipilimumab. Remarks on this clone: Its specificity is not known.

Assay: immunoSEQ multiplex PCR; the TCRdb copy retains only in-frame clones and omits some. This sample yields tens of thousands of clones, of which 65% to 80% are seen a single time; roughly 7.2% belongs to the top ten. The TCR sequence derives from a human donor with non-small cell lung cancer who had stable disease on radiotherapy plus ipilimumab. Source: peripheral blood, taken from a patient treated with radiotherapy plus ipilimumab.

CDR3 protein: CASRVAGELFF. In DNA form, the CDR3 reads TGTGCCTCCAGGGTGGCCGGGGAGCTGTTTTTT. J is TRBJ2-2 and V is TRBV6-1, with D possibly TRBD1 on 5 matching bases. CDR1 is MNHNS, CDR2 SASEGT, per germline. V was clipped by 11 bases and J by 6 bases, with 10 bases between them. The CDR3 runs 11 residues.